Listed below are T cell receptor beta chains from one sample, sequenced in a study of T cell responses to AZD1222 COVID-19 vaccine. TCRdb's copy holds only in-frame clones and misses some; the assay was immunoSEQ multiplex PCR. Seen here are around 170,000 clones, approximately 91% observed once, and the top ten hold more than 0.75%. The sample in question was peripheral blood, obtained on day 0 of AZD1222 vaccination. These receptors were collected from an adult in good health. Each CDR3 is given with its conserved first and last residue. D genes are given only for firm matches. A clone size is listed for some rows: how often the clone was seen (once, few, many), or a class if it is expanded.

size: .
V: TRBV11-2
J: TRBJ1-1
D: TRBD1
DNA: TGTGCCAGCAGCTCAATACAGGGGAAAGCTTTCTTT
CDR3: CASSSIQGKAFF

size: .
V: TRBV6-5
J: TRBJ1-2
D: .
DNA: TGTGCCAGCAGCCCCGCTAGAAACTATGGCTACACCTTC
CDR3: CASSPARNYGYTF

size: .
V: TRBV28
J: TRBJ1-1
D: TRBD1
DNA: TGTGCCAGCAGTTTAACAGGGGTAAGCACTGAAGCTTTCTTT
CDR3: CASSLTGVSTEAFF

size: .
V: TRBV27
J: TRBJ2-7
D: .
DNA: TGTGCCAGCAGGGCCGGTTCCCGGGTTAAGCAGTACTTC
CDR3: CASRAGSRVKQYF

size: .
V: TRBV29-1
J: TRBJ2-6
D: .
DNA: TGCAGCGTAACGGGACTCGGGGGTCCAGGGGCCAACGTCCTGACTTTC
CDR3: CSVTGLGGPGANVLTF

size: .
V: TRBV19
J: TRBJ2-2
D: TRBD2
DNA: TGTGCCAGCTGGAGCGGGACCTCGAACACCGGGGAGCTGTTTTTT
CDR3: CASWSGTSNTGELFF

size: .
V: TRBV18
J: TRBJ2-1
D: .
DNA: TGTGCCAGCTCACCACCTGGATACAATGAGCAGTTCTTC
CDR3: CASSPPGYNEQFF

size: .
V: TRBV19
J: TRBJ2-2
D: .
DNA: TGTGCCAGTAGTGGATACAGGGATGTTGACACCGGGGAGCTGTTTTTT
CDR3: CASSGYRDVDTGELFF

size: .
V: TRBV7-2
J: TRBJ1-3
D: .
DNA: TGTGCCAGCAGCTTAGCGCGGCAGCTTGGAAACACCATATATTTT
CDR3: CASSLARQLGNTIYF

size: .
V: TRBV6-5
J: TRBJ1-3
D: .
DNA: TGTGCCAGCAGGCTTTCTCCGACTTCTGGAAACACCATATATTTT
CDR3: CASRLSPTSGNTIYF

size: .
V: TRBV18
J: TRBJ1-4
D: .
DNA: TGTGCCAGCTCACCACCGACTCGGACTAATGAAAAACTGTTTTTT
CDR3: CASSPPTRTNEKLFF

size: .
V: TRBV14
J: TRBJ2-6
D: TRBD1
DNA: TGTGCCAGCAGCCCCTATGACAGGGCCTCTGGGGCCAACGTCCTGACTTTC
CDR3: CASSPYDRASGANVLTF

size: .
V: TRBV7-3
J: TRBJ1-2
D: .
DNA: TGTGCCAGCAGCTTAACGCCGACCTCCCCGTCCACGGATGGCTACACCTTC
CDR3: CASSLTPTSPSTDGYTF

size: .
V: TRBV6-1
J: TRBJ1-2
D: .
DNA: TGTGCCAGCAGTGACCAGGACGGTCTTGGCTACACCTTC
CDR3: CASSDQDGLGYTF

size: once
V: TRBV7-2
J: TRBJ1-2
D: .
DNA: TGTGCCAGCAGCTCAACGAGTCTTCATAACTATGGCTACACCTTC
CDR3: CASSSTSLHNYGYTF

size: .
V: TRBV5-1
J: TRBJ1-6
D: .
DNA: TGCGCCAGCAGCTTGGGGGACGGGAGCTCCTATAATTCACCCCTCCACTTT
CDR3: CASSLGDGSSYNSPLHF

size: .
V: TRBV5-1
J: TRBJ1-1
D: .
DNA: TGCGCCAGCAGCTCCCCGGGGCCGTCTGCTTTCTTT
CDR3: CASSSPGPSAFF

size: .
V: TRBV2
J: TRBJ2-2
D: TRBD1
DNA: TGTGCCAGCAGTGAGGACAGGGGGGAAACCGGGGAGCTGTTTTTT
CDR3: CASSEDRGETGELFF

size: .
V: TRBV27
J: TRBJ1-6
D: .
DNA: TGTGCCAGCAGTTTCGGGGGGCGTACCTATAATTCACCCCTCCACTTT
CDR3: CASSFGGRTYNSPLHF

size: once
V: TRBV5-1
J: TRBJ1-2
D: TRBD1
DNA: TGCGCCAGCAGCTGGGACAGGCGGAACTATGGCTACACCTTC
CDR3: CASSWDRRNYGYTF

size: .
V: TRBV28
J: TRBJ2-7
D: .
DNA: TGTGCCACACAACCCCTGGCAGGGACGAGCTCCTACGAGCAGTACTTC
CDR3: CATQPLAGTSSYEQYF

size: .
V: TRBV7-8
J: TRBJ2-7
D: TRBD2
DNA: TGTGCCAGCAGCCTCCTGGGGCTAGCGGGCTCCTACGAGCAGTACTTC
CDR3: CASSLLGLAGSYEQYF

size: .
V: TRBV2
J: TRBJ2-7
D: TRBD2
DNA: TGTGCCAGCAGTGAAGTTAGTAGCGGGGTAAACTACGAGCAGTACTTC
CDR3: CASSEVSSGVNYEQYF

size: few
V: TRBV7-9
J: TRBJ1-1
D: TRBD1
DNA: TGTGCCAGCAGCTCCGGGGACAGGGAAGGAGAAACTGAAGCTTTCTTT
CDR3: CASSSGDREGETEAFF

size: .
V: TRBV24-1
J: TRBJ2-1
D: TRBD2
DNA: TGTGCCACCAGTGATAGACTGGGACTAGCGACCTCCTACAATGAGCAGTTCTTC
CDR3: CATSDRLGLATSYNEQFF

size: .
V: TRBV6-2/TRBV6-3
J: TRBJ1-2
D: .
DNA: TGTGCCAGCAGTTACTCGCCTGGGGTTGATGGCTACACCTTC
CDR3: CASSYSPGVDGYTF

size: once
V: TRBV6-5
J: TRBJ2-7
D: TRBD1
DNA: TGTGCCAGCAGTAGAGGACAGGGACGAGAGCAGTACTTC
CDR3: CASSRGQGREQYF

size: once
V: TRBV7-3
J: TRBJ2-2
D: .
DNA: TGTGCCAGCGGAATAGGGGGGAACACCGGGGAGCTGTTTTTT
CDR3: CASGIGGNTGELFF

size: .
V: TRBV10-3
J: TRBJ2-7
D: .
DNA: TGTGCCACTGGGGGTGTCCGGTCCTACGAGCAGTACTTC
CDR3: CATGGVRSYEQYF

size: .
V: TRBV2
J: TRBJ1-2
D: .
DNA: TGTGCCAGCAGTGACTGGGGCAGCAACTATGGCTACACCTTC
CDR3: CASSDWGSNYGYTF

size: .
V: TRBV5-5
J: TRBJ1-4
D: .
DNA: TGTGCCAGCAGCTTTGGTGGGGGGAATGAAAAACTGTTTTTT
CDR3: CASSFGGGNEKLFF

size: .
V: TRBV29-1
J: TRBJ1-2
D: .
DNA: TGCAGCGCCTCGGGGGGTGAGGGAATATATGGCTACACCTTC
CDR3: CSASGGEGIYGYTF

size: .
V: TRBV5-1
J: TRBJ2-1
D: TRBD1
DNA: TGCGCCAGCAGCCCCGGGACAGGGTCCGGAGATGAGCAGTTCTTC
CDR3: CASSPGTGSGDEQFF

size: .
V: TRBV3-1/TRBV3-2
J: TRBJ2-7
D: .
DNA: TGTGCCAGCAGCCAAGGGGTGGGATACGAGCAGTACTTC
CDR3: CASSQGVGYEQYF

size: .
V: TRBV3-1/TRBV3-2
J: TRBJ1-1
D: TRBD1
DNA: TGTGCCAGCAGGCAGACAGGGGGCTTGACTGAAGCTTTCTTT
CDR3: CASRQTGGLTEAFF

size: .
V: TRBV27
J: TRBJ2-5
D: .
DNA: TGTGCCAGCAGCCGGACACCGCCGTACGGGGAGACCCAGTACTTC
CDR3: CASSRTPPYGETQYF

size: .
V: TRBV6-4
J: TRBJ2-1
D: .
DNA: TGTGCCAGCAGTGACGCCCTCGGGAGACACAATGAGCAGTTCTTC
CDR3: CASSDALGRHNEQFF

size: .
V: TRBV3-1/TRBV3-2
J: TRBJ1-2
D: TRBD1
DNA: TGTGCCAGCAGCCAAGTCGGGACAGGGAAGTATGGCTACACCTTC
CDR3: CASSQVGTGKYGYTF

size: .
V: TRBV19
J: TRBJ1-1
D: .
DNA: TGTGCCAGTATCCCCGGGGAAGGGACCACTGAAGCTTTCTTT
CDR3: CASIPGEGTTEAFF

size: .
V: TRBV18
J: TRBJ1-3
D: TRBD1
DNA: TGTGCCAGCTCACCAGGTACAGGGGACTCTGGAAACACCATATATTTT
CDR3: CASSPGTGDSGNTIYF